Shown below are 19 T cell receptor beta chains from a single sample sequenced in a study of blood T cell repertoires in COVID-19. Assay: immunoSEQ multiplex PCR; the TCRdb copy retains only in-frame clones and omits some. The sample holds about 390,000 clones, more than 75% seen once. Sequenced sample: peripheral blood. These receptors all come from an older woman with COVID-19, enrolled during active disease.

The chain's CDR3 is CASSQEGRASRAPLHF. CDR3 DNA: TGCGCCAGCAGCCAAGAGGGCAGGGCTTCTAGGGCACCCCTCCACTTT. This chain links TRBV4-1 with TRBJ1-6; the D gene is possibly TRBD1 (5 bases). The CDR3 runs to 16 residues. V lost 0 bases, J lost 11 bases, and 17 bases lay in between. Germline CDR1 MGHRA, CDR2 YSYEKL.

The rearrangement joins TRBV11-1 to TRBJ2-2; 8 nucleotides match TRBD1. Germline CDR1 SGHAT, CDR2 FQDESV (reference sequence). The CDR3 sequence is 14 residues long. With 5 bases clipped from V and 7 bases from J, the junction kept 6 bases outside the gene matches. In nucleotides, the CDR3 is TGTGCCAGCAGCCGGACAGGGTTCGGCGGGGAGCTGTTTTTT. Its translation is CASSRTGFGGELFF.

The chain employs TRBV12-3 or TRBV12-4 and TRBJ1-2; D might be TRBD1 (5 bases). The CDR3 has 12 amino acids. Trimming removed 1 base at V and 10 bases at J, with 10 bases between. The CDR3 spells CASSLVPGNYTF. Written as DNA, the CDR3 is TGTGCCAGCAGTTTAGTACCAGGGAACTACACCTTC.

The chain combines TRBV19 with TRBJ2-5, with 8 bases aligning to TRBD2. Per the germline V gene, CDR1 is LNHDA and CDR2 is SQIVND (reference sequence). The CDR3 spans 14 residues. V dropped 7 bases and J dropped 4; count of bases not matched to a gene: 8. This CDR3 is CASNGGGLRETQYF. The CDR3 region has the DNA TGTGCCAGTAATGGCGGGGGGTTAAGAGAGACCCAGTACTTC.

This clone was detected a few times. The chain joins TRBV7-2 to TRBJ2-3; a weak D match, TRBD2 (6 bases). The CDR3 contains 17 residues. The germline gives CDR1 SGHTA, CDR2 FQGNSA. V dropped 1 base and J dropped 8 bases, with 22 bases sitting between them. The CDR3 loop is CASSLGGAGTSRATQYF. The CDR3 region has the DNA TGTGCCAGCAGCTTAGGCGGGGCTGGCACCTCAAGGGCTACGCAGTATTTT.

The gene calls are TRBV6-5 and TRBJ2-6; D unclear. Trimming left V 4 bases short and J 4 bases short, with 5 bases between. The CDR3 runs to 13 residues. Germline CDR1 and CDR2: MNHEY and SVGAGI. Here the CDR3 DNA reads TGTGCCAGCAGTTCCCAGGGGGCCAACGTCCTGACTTTC. Amino acids: CASSSQGANVLTF.

The genes are TRBV6-5 and TRBJ2-3; perhaps TRBD2 as D (6 bases). Germline V lookup: CDR1 MNHEY, CDR2 SVGAGI. Deletions cut 6 bases from V and 8 bases from J, with 15 bases between. CDR3 size: 13 residues. The CDR3 DNA sequence: TGTGCCAGCAGGGCGGGACTTCGGGGTACGCAGTATTTT. Protein: CASRAGLRGTQYF.

The J gene is TRBJ1-3, the V gene TRBV2, with a tentative D call TRBD1 (6 bases). Trimming took off 2 bases at V and 6 bases at J, with 14 bases between the two ends. CDR3 length: 15 residues. Looked up from germline, CDR1 is SNHLY and CDR2 is FYNNEI. Here the CDR3 DNA reads TGTGCCAGCAGTGAAACGGACAGAAGATTAAACACCATATATTTT. The encoded protein is CASSETDRRLNTIYF.

The gene calls are TRBV4-1 and TRBJ2-3; TRBD1 is a possible D gene (6 bases). The length of the CDR3 is 16 residues. CDR1 is MGHRA, CDR2 YSYEKL, per germline. The ends were cut back, 0 bases at V and 3 bases at J, with 13 bases in the middle. The CDR3 nucleotides read TGCGCCAGCAGCCAAGACAGGGACAAAGGAACAGATACGCAGTATTTT. Its translation is CASSQDRDKGTDTQYF.

V and J are TRBV5-6 and TRBJ1-5; 9 bases match TRBD1. Germline assignment: CDR1 SGHDT and CDR2 YYEEEE. J lost 15 bases, V lost 5 bases, and 15 bases had no gene match. The CDR3 is 14 residues long. In DNA form, the CDR3 reads TGTGCCAGCAGAAGTCGGACAGGGGCCCGGGAATGGCATTTT. This encodes CASRSRTGAREWHF.

V usage is TRBV9 and J usage is TRBJ2-2, with TRBD1 matching over 7 bases. The CDR3 covers 15 residues. Trimming took 4 bases from V and 0 from J; bases not matched to a gene: 3. In germline, CDR1 is SGDLS, CDR2 YYNGEE. The CDR3 sequence: CASSHRGSNTGELFF. The CDR3 bases are TGTGCCAGCAGCCACAGGGGATCGAACACCGGGGAGCTGTTTTTT.

This clone was seen once. The chain carries TRBV7-9 and TRBJ1-2, with 11 bases fitting TRBD1. The CDR3 length is 15 residues. The J segment lost 14 bases and the V segment lost 4 bases, leaving 15 bases of the junction unmatched. Looked up from germline, CDR1 is SEHNR and CDR2 is FQNEAQ (reference sequence). The CDR3 loop is CASSSPGQGAAFLTF. CDR3 nucleotide sequence: TGTGCCAGCAGCTCCCCCGGACAGGGGGCCGCTTTTCTAACCTTC. Full variable domain (outside the CDR3, taken from reference TRBV7-9 and TRBJ1-2): DTGVSQNPRHKITKRGQNVTFRCDPISEHNRLYWYRQTLGQGPEFLTYFQNEAQLEKSRLLSDRFSAERPKGSFSTLEIQRTEQGDSAMYLCASSSPGQGAAFLTFGSGTRLTVV.

This sequence joins TRBV9 and TRBJ2-2; 13 bases map to TRBD2. Per the germline V gene, CDR1 is SGDLS and CDR2 is YYNGEE. The CDR3 consists of 18 residues. Trimming at V came to 0 bases and at J to 1 base, leaving 3 bases not matched to a gene. This chain's CDR3 is CASSVGTSGGLNTGELFF. CDR3 coding DNA: TGTGCCAGCAGCGTAGGGACTAGCGGGGGACTGAACACCGGGGAGCTGTTTTTT.

This clone occurred a few times. The gene calls are TRBV7-9 and TRBJ1-2; D might be TRBD1 (5 bases). This CDR3 spans 13 amino acids. Looked up from germline, CDR1 is SEHNR and CDR2 is FQNEAQ (reference sequence). Trimming left V 0 bases short and J 7 bases short, with 9 bases between. The DNA for the CDR3 is TGTGCCAGCAGCTTAGCGCTGGGGGGTGGCTACACCTTC. It translates to CASSLALGGGYTF.

CDR3: CARPDRADGNQPQHF. In DNA, the CDR3 is TGTGCCAGACCCGACAGGGCAGACGGCAATCAGCCCCAGCATTTT. V gene TRBV11-3 combines with J gene TRBJ1-5, with 7 bases identical to TRBD1. This CDR3 region has 15 residues. Trimming at V came to 9 bases and at J to 2 bases, leaving 10 bases not matched to a gene. The germline V gene has CDR1 SGHNT and CDR2 YENEEA. Using reference TRBV11-3 and TRBJ1-5 for the parts outside the CDR3, the full variable domain is EAGVVQSPRYKIIEKKQPVAFWCNPISGHNTLYWYLQNLGQGPELLIRYENEEAVDDSQLPKDRFSAERLKGVDSTLKIQPAELGDSAVYLCARPDRADGNQPQHFGDGTRLSIL.

This clone was recorded a few times. The chain recombines TRBV7-2 with TRBJ1-2, with D unclear. With 4 bases removed from V and 3 bases from J, the gap between germline ends came to 6 bases. The CDR3 runs 12 residues. Per germline, CDR1 SGHTA and CDR2 FQGNSA. The CDR3 sequence: CASSSGYYGYTF. The CDR3 region has the DNA TGTGCCAGCAGCTCGGGATACTATGGCTACACCTTC.

The V gene is TRBV18, the J gene TRBJ1-1, with no clear D. Trimming removed 4 bases at V and 7 bases at J, with 19 bases between. Germline loops: CDR1 KGHSH, CDR2 LQKENI. The CDR3 totals 15 residues. DNA of the CDR3: TGTGCCAGCTCACGGCTATCGGACTCACTGAATGAAGCTTTCTTT. Protein product: CASSRLSDSLNEAFF. Full variable domain (outside the CDR3, taken from reference TRBV18 and TRBJ1-1): NAGVMQNPRHLVRRRGQEARLRCSPMKGHSHVYWYRQLPEEGLKFMVYLQKENIIDESGMPKERFSAEFPKEGPSILRIQQVVRGDSAAYFCASSRLSDSLNEAFFGQGTRLTVV.

The V call is TRBV18, the J call TRBJ1-1; 7 bases line up with TRBD1. The ends lost 4 bases at V and 0 bases at J; junction bases unmatched: 5. Germline assignment: CDR1 KGHSH and CDR2 LQKENI. The CDR3 extends over 15 amino acids. The CDR3 sequence: CASSRIQGMNTEAFF. Here the CDR3 DNA reads TGTGCCAGCTCACGAATACAGGGGATGAACACTGAAGCTTTCTTT.

The chain is built from TRBV7-2 and TRBJ1-2, with TRBD1 identical over 11 bases. After removal of 5 bases from V and 8 bases from J, the junction contained 7 bases not matched to a gene. Germline values: CDR1 SGHTA, CDR2 FQGNSA. The CDR3 covers 14 residues. CDR3 in DNA: TGTGCCAGCAGCCGGACAGGGGGCCAAGGGGGCTACACCTTC. Translation gives CASSRTGGQGGYTF.